Here is one TCR beta chain with its context. It lacks a known antigen. No much larger clonotype is one base removed from it; base qualities were not supplied. The data belong to a study of CD8 T cells in ankylosing spondylitis (dated by TCRdb to 2017 to 2019). Study-level background: To find TCR variants linked to disease, the study profiled T cell receptor beta repertoires in ankylosing spondylitis patients and healthy donors. Peripheral blood was sampled, and synovial fluid was also collected from ankylosing spondylitis patients. The whole study cohort included over a hundred healthy donors and 20 to 30 ankylosing spondylitis patients. Findings and caveats that apply to the study as a whole: Some of the motif variants had been reported before in the synovial fluid and blood of reactive arthritis patients, a finding that suggests common disease-initiation mechanisms. According to the report, matched synovial fluid samples from ankylosing spondylitis patients were significantly enriched for the disease-linked clones. A TCR beta motif made up of several highly homologous amino acid variants appeared to be characteristic of blood from ankylosing spondylitis patients. The disease-linked clones showed a CD8+ phenotype and occurred at relatively low frequencies in peripheral blood.

Sequencer: Illumina HiSeq 2500. TCR beta libraries were prepared by quantitative 5'-RACE with molecular barcodes. The original pipeline was this. To identify disease-linked TCR variants, a new computational method was used, one built on a probabilistic model of VDJ rearrangement. In TCRdb, the public reads were trimmed at Q25 with fastp and aligned with MiXCR, with productive beta chains retained. Duplicate CDR3 protein sequences are folded into a single record with the most common DNA and genes. These V and J calls originate from TCRdb's pipeline instead of the authors' own analysis. Here the sample has just over 350,000 distinct CDR3 sequences; roughly 22% occur a single time. The ten biggest clones cover around 13% of the sample. This clonotype originated in a male donor with ankylosing spondylitis or in good health (not recorded which). Sequenced sample: blood, either unsorted or a sorted T cell fraction (not recorded which).

The DNA is TGTGCCAGCAGTCGAGCACTAGCGGGGGGGAGCTACAATGAGCAGTTCTTC. Its amino acids are CASSRALAGGSYNEQFF. Recombination linked TRBV6-4 to TRBJ2-1, with TRBD2 matching 13 junction bases. The CDR3 numbers 17 residues from cysteine through phenylalanine. The sequence is cut down to CDR3 DNA, 51 bases in frame from base 1. The CDR1 and CDR2 encoded by the germline V gene are MRHNA and SNTAGT. Here V drops 5 bases and J drops 3 bases, and the junction holds 7 bases not matched to any gene.